This TCR beta chain appears in the sequencing data of a study of blood T cell repertoires in COVID-19. Whole-study context: Specimens from acute and convalescent COVID-19 originated in the United States, Italy and Spain. PBMCs, B-cell-depleted T cells, or T cells provided the cDNA or gDNA that made up the material.

Authors' data handling: Cell counts per sample came from amplifying reference gene primers. This table comes from immunoSEQ multiplex PCR, and its TCRdb copy is limited to in-frame clones, with some not included. V, J and clone size derive from that table, while D and trimming were established from the DNA sequence. Among approximately 210,000 clones listed, around 91% were seen once. This CDR3 has 13 amino acids. V lost 5 bases to trimming and J lost 4 bases, with 9 bases between them. Germline values: CDR1 SGHVS, CDR2 FQNEAQ. Source material: peripheral blood. The chain recombines TRBV7-8 with TRBJ1-3; tentatively, D is TRBD1 (5 bases). This TCR came from a woman in her 40s with acute or convalescent COVID-19. This CDR3 reads CASSPRQGNTIYF. The CDR3 DNA follows: TGTGCCAGCAGCCCGCGACAGGGAAACACCATATATTTT.